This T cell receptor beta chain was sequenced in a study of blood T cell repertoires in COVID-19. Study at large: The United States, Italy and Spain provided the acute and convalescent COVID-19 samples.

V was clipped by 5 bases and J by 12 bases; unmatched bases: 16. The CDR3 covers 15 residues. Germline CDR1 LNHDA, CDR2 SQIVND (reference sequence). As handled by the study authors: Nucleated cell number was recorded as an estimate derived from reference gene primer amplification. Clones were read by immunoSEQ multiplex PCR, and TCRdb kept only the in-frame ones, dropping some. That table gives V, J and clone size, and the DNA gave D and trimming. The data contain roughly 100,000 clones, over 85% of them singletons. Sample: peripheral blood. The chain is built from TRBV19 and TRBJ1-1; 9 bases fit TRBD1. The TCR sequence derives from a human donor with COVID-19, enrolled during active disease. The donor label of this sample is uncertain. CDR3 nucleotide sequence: TGTGCCAGTAGTGAGAGGGACAGGGAGGGAACGGTATCTTTCTTT. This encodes CASSERDREGTVSFF.